This entry lists 14 T cell receptor beta chains sequenced from one sample in a study of T cell repertoires in cytomegalovirus infection (dated by TCRdb to about 2019). Data came from an Illumina HiSeq 1500. The public reads were reanalyzed by TCRdb: fastp trimming at Q25, MiXCR alignment, in-frame beta chains only. Every distinct CDR3 protein forms one entry, paired with its most common genes and DNA. The sample records about 190,000 distinct CDR3 sequences, 28% of which are singletons. Jointly, the top ten make up 31% of the sample. The sample consisted of PBMCs. These receptors were taken from a human donor in good health (CMV status not recorded). Some clones in this sample may be carry-over from other donors' samples.

This clonotype has more than one count but fewer than ten. The chain employs TRBV7-6 and TRBJ2-5; D remains unclear. The germline CDR1 and CDR2 sequences are SGHVS and FNYEAQ. The CDR3 runs 15 residues. The V gene lost 5 bases and the J gene lost 2 bases, with 15 bases spanning the gap. The DNA of the CDR3 is TGTGCCAGCAGCGCGCTACAAGGCGCGCAAGAGACCCAGTACTTC. This translates into CASSALQGAQETQYF.

This clonotype was seen only a few times. CDR3 amino acids: CAISEGYEAFF. DNA for the CDR3: TGTGCCATCAGTGAGGGGTATGAAGCTTTCTTT. V usage is TRBV10-3 and J usage is TRBJ1-1; D gene uncertain. Deletions cut 2 bases from V and 7 bases from J, with 5 bases between. In germline, CDR1 is ENHRY, CDR2 SYGVKD. The CDR3 runs to 11 residues.

The V gene is TRBV14, the J gene TRBJ1-2; 9 bases are shared with TRBD1. V shed 3 bases and J 4 bases; nucleotides not matched to a gene: 3. Germline CDR1 reads SGHDN; CDR2 reads FVKESK. The CDR3 is 14 residues long. Here the CDR3 DNA reads TGTGCCAGCAGCCACCGGGACAGGGTCTATGGCTACACCTTC. Translated, it gives CASSHRDRVYGYTF.

V gene TRBV29-1 combines with J gene TRBJ2-2; 7 bases are a match to TRBD1. After removal of 4 bases from V and 5 bases from J, the junction contained 7 bases not matched to a gene. Germline loops: CDR1 SQVTM, CDR2 ANQGSEA. The CDR3 length is 14 residues. The chain's CDR3 is CSVAGTVGTGELFF. Written as DNA, the CDR3 is TGCAGCGTTGCTGGGACAGTGGGAACCGGGGAGCTGTTTTTT.

The V gene is TRBV6-1, the J gene TRBJ1-5; TRBD1 matches 7 bases. CDR3 length: 16 residues. Germline loops: CDR1 MNHNS, CDR2 SASEGT. V shed 1 base and J 6 bases; nucleotides not matched to a gene: 9. This CDR3 reads CASSEDPLTGSQPQHF. The CDR3 DNA reads as TGTGCCAGCAGTGAAGACCCACTGACAGGGTCTCAGCCCCAGCATTTT.

This clonotype was counted a few times. This chain links TRBV29-1 with TRBJ2-5; 8 bases fit TRBD2. The CDR3 spans 13 residues. Trimming cost V 3 bases and J 4 bases; bases outside gene matches: 4. CDR1 and CDR2 (germline): SQVTM, ANQGSEA. CDR3 sequence (DNA): TGCAGCGTTGACTGGAGCGGGGGAGAGACCCAGTACTTC. This sequence encodes CSVDWSGGETQYF.

This clonotype has at least ten counts. The genes are TRBV6-2 or TRBV6-3 and TRBJ2-1; D remains ambiguous. V was pared by 8 bases and J by 0 bases, with 8 bases between. CDR1 is MNHEY and CDR2 is SVGEGT in the germline V gene. This CDR3 has 13 amino acids. DNA of the CDR3: TGTGCCAGCTCCTCGAGCTCCTACAATGAGCAGTTCTTC. This gives the protein CASSSSSYNEQFF.

V gene TRBV6-1 combines with J gene TRBJ1-3, with D uncertain. The CDR3 length is 14 residues. Per germline, CDR1 MNHNS and CDR2 SASEGT. V was clipped by 4 bases and J by 0 bases, with 7 bases between them. The CDR3 sequence is CASSGRTSGNTIYF. The CDR3 nucleotides read TGTGCCAGCAGTGGCAGGACCTCTGGAAACACCATATATTTT.

The CDR3 nucleotides are TGTGCCAGCAGCTTAGGGACGAATAATTCACCCCTCCACTTT. Translation gives CASSLGTNNSPLHF. This chain uses TRBV7-8 with TRBJ1-6, with no clear D. Trimming shortened V by 1 base and J by 5 bases, and 6 bases separated the two germline ends. The V gene's germline CDR1 is SGHVS and CDR2 FQNEAQ. This CDR3 is 14 amino acids long.

The chain has TRBV6-1 and TRBJ1-1; no reliable D call. This CDR3 has 17 amino acids. Germline V gives CDR1 MNHNS, CDR2 SASEGT. The ends were cut back, 5 bases at V and 4 bases at J, with 23 bases in the middle. CDR3 sequence (DNA): TGTGCCAGCAGTTCGTTAGAATTTCGGGTGGTTGGCACTGAAGCTTTCTTT. This encodes CASSSLEFRVVGTEAFF.

This clonotype was seen a handful of times. The CDR3 sequence: CASSLVGLGPGELFF. Written as DNA, the CDR3 is TGTGCCAGCAGCTTAGTAGGTCTCGGGCCCGGGGAGCTGTTTTTT. The genes are TRBV7-2 and TRBJ2-2; D not resolved. This CDR3 is built from 15 residues. V was trimmed by 1 base and J by 6 bases, leaving 12 bases between them. The germline gives CDR1 SGHTA, CDR2 FQGNSA. Looking up the rest from reference TRBV7-2 and TRBJ2-2 gives the full variable domain: GAGVSQSPSNKVTEKGKDVELRCDPISGHTALYWYRQSLGQGLEFLIYFQGNSAPDKSGLPSDRFSAERTGGSVSTLTIQRTQQEDSAVYLCASSLVGLGPGELFFGEGSRLTVL.

This clonotype has ten or more counts. This chain connects TRBV7-8 to TRBJ2-5; 10 bases are shared with TRBD1. The CDR3 consists of 15 residues. CDR1 and CDR2 from the germline V gene are SGHVS and FQNEAQ. Germline trimming cut 5 bases from V and 4 bases from J; bases unmatched to any gene: 7. In nucleotides, the CDR3 is TGTGCCAGCAGCGGGGACAGGGGCCGGGCAGAGACCCAGTACTTC. Translated: CASSGDRGRAETQYF. Drawing the rest from reference TRBV7-8 and TRBJ2-5, the complete variable domain is GAGVSQSPRYKVAKRGQDVALRCDPISGHVSLFWYQQALGQGPEFLTYFQNEAQLDKSGLPSDRFFAERPEGSVSTLKIQRTQQEDSAVYLCASSGDRGRAETQYFGPGTRLLVL.

V is TRBV14 and J is TRBJ2-5; 13 positions agree with TRBD2. This CDR3 has 17 residues. CDR1 is SGHDN and CDR2 is FVKESK in the germline V gene. After removal of 4 bases from V and 1 base from J, the junction contained 6 bases not matched to a gene. CDR3: CASSRGLAGVRQETQYF. Here the CDR3 DNA reads TGTGCCAGCAGCCGCGGACTAGCGGGGGTACGCCAAGAGACCCAGTACTTC. The variable domain in full, completed from reference TRBV14 and TRBJ2-5, reads EAGVTQFPSHSVIEKGQTVTLRCDPISGHDNLYWYRRVMGKEIKFLLHFVKESKQDESGMPNNRFLAERTGGTYSTLKVQPAELEDSGVYFCASSRGLAGVRQETQYFGPGTRLLVL.

This clonotype has more than one count but fewer than ten. The chain joins TRBV7-6 to TRBJ1-3, with a weak D call TRBD1 (6 bases). V was cut by 6 bases and J by 0 bases, with 6 bases left in between. The length of the CDR3 is 13 residues. Germline assignment: CDR1 SGHVS and CDR2 FNYEAQ. CDR3 DNA: TGTGCCAGCAGACAGGGCTCTGGAAACACCATATATTTT. As protein: CASRQGSGNTIYF.